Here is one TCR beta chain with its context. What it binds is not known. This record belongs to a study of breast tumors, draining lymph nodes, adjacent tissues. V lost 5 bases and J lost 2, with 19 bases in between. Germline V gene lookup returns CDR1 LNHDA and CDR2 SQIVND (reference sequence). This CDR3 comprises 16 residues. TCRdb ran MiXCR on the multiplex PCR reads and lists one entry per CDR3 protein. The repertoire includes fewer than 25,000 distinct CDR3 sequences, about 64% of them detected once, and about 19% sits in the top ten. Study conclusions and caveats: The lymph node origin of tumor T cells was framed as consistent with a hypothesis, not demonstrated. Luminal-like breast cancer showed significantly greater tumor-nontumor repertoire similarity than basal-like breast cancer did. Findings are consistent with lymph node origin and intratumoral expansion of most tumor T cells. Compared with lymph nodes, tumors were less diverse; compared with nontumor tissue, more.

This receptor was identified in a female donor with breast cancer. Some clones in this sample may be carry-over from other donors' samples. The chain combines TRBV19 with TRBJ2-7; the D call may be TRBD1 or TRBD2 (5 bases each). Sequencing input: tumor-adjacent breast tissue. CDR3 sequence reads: CASSSRRDGFPYEQYF. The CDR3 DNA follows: TGTGCCAGTAGTTCCCGCCGGGACGGCTTTCCCTACGAGCAGTACTTC. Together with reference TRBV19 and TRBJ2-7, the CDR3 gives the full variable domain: DGGITQSPKYLFRKEGQNVTLSCEQNLNHDAMYWYRQDPGQGLRLIYYSQIVNDFQKGDIAEGYSVSREKKESFPLTVTSAQKNPTAFYLCASSSRRDGFPYEQYFGPGTRLTVT.